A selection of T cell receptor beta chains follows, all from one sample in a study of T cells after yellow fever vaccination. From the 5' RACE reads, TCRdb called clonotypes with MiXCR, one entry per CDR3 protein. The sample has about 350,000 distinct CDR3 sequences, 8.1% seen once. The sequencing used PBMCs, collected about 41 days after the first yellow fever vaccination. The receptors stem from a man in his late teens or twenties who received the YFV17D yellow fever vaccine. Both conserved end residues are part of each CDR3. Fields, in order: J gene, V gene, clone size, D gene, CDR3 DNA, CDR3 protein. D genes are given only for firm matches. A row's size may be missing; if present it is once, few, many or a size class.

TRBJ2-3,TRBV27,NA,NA,TGTGCCAGCAGGAGGGCAGGCACAGATACGCAGTATTTT,CASRRAGTDTQYF
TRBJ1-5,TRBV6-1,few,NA,TGTGCCAGCAGTGGACGGCATAGCAATCAGCCCCAGCATTTT,CASSGRHSNQPQHF
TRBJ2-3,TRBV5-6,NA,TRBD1,TGTGCCAGCAGCTTGGCGGGACAGGGCTACACAGATACGCAGTATTTT,CASSLAGQGYTDTQYF
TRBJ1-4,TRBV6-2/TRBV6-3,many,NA,TGTGCCAGCAGTTCGTATGGAACTAATGAAAAACTGTTTTTT,CASSSYGTNEKLFF
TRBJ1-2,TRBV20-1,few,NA,TGCAGTGCCTACGACGGTAACTATGGCTACACCTTC,CSAYDGNYGYTF
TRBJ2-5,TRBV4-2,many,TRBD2,TGTGCCAGCAGTACTAGCGCCCAAGAGACCCAGTACTTC,CASSTSAQETQYF
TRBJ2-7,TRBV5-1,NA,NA,TGCGCCAGCAGCTTTGTCCCAGGGGAGAACGAGCAGTACTTC,CASSFVPGENEQYF
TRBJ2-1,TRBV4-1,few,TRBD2,TGCGCCAGCAGCCCCGCGGCTAGCGGGGGGGGACGGGAGCAGTTCTTC,CASSPAASGGGREQFF
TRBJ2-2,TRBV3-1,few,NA,TGTGCCAGCAGCCAAGACCAACCGGGCCAGATCAACACCGGGGAGCTGTTTTTT,CASSQDQPGQINTGELFF
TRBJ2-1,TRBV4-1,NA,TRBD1,TGCGCCAGCAGCCAAGATAAGGGGGCGCAGAATGAGCAGTTCTTC,CASSQDKGAQNEQFF
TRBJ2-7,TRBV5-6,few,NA,TGTGCCAGCAGCTTGGACAGGGAGGGGGAGAAGCAGTACTTC,CASSLDREGEKQYF
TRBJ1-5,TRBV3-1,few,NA,TGTGCCAGCAGCCAAGCTGAGCAGCCCCAGCATTTT,CASSQAEQPQHF
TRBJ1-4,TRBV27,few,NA,TGTGCCAGCAGTTTATTAGTTAATGAAAAACTGTTTTTT,CASSLLVNEKLFF
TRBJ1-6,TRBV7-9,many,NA,TGTGCCAGCAGCTTAGATGCGGATTCACCCCTCCACTTT,CASSLDADSPLHF
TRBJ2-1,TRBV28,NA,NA,TGTGCCAGCAGTGAACTCCGGGACCCTCCCAATGAGCAGTTCTTC,CASSELRDPPNEQFF
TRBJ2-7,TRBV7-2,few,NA,TGTGCCAGCAGCTCGATCCCCACCTACGAGCAGTACTTC,CASSSIPTYEQYF